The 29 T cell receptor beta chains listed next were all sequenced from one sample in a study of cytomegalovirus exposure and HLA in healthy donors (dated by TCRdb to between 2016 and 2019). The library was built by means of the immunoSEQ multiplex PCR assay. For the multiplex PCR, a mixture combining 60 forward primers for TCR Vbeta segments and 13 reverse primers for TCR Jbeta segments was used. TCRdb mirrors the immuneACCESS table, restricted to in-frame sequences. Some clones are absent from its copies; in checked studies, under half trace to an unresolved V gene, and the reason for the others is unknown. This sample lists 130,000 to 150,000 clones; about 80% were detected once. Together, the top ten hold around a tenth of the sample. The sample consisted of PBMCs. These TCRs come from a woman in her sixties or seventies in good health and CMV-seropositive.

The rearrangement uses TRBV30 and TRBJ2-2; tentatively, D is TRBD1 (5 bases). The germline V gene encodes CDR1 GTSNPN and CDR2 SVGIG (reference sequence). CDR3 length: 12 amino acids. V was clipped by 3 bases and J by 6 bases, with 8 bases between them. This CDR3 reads CAWSVGAGELFF. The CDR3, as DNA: TGTGCCTGGAGCGTAGGGGCCGGGGAGCTGTTTTTT.

The CDR3 spells CASSLAGGSNEQFF. The CDR3 DNA is TGTGCCAGCAGCTTGGCGGGAGGCTCCAATGAGCAGTTCTTC. The chain couples TRBV7-2 to TRBJ2-1, with 8 bases identical to TRBD2. This CDR3 is 14 amino acids long. The V segment lost 3 bases and the J segment 6 bases; nucleotides outside the gene matches: 4. In germline, CDR1 is SGHTA, CDR2 FQGNSA.

For the CDR3, the DNA is TGTGCCAGCAGAGGGGCGGCGGGAGTGAACGAGCAGTACTTC. Amino acid sequence: CASRGAAGVNEQYF. The genes are TRBV7-2 and TRBJ2-7; 7 bases match TRBD2. This CDR3 is 14 amino acids long. Per germline, CDR1 SGHTA and CDR2 FQGNSA. Trimming took 6 bases from V and 5 from J; bases not matched to a gene: 10.

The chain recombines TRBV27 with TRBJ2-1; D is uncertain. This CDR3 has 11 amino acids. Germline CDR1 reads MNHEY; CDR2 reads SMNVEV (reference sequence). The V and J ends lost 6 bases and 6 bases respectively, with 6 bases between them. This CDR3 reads CASSLLNEQFF. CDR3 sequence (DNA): TGTGCCAGCAGCCTCCTCAATGAGCAGTTCTTC.

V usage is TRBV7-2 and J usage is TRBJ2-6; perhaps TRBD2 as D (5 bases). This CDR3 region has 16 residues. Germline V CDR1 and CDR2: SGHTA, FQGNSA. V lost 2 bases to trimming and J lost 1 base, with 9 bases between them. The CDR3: CASSLKSGSGANVLTF. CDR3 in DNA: TGTGCCAGCAGCTTAAAGTCGGGATCTGGGGCCAACGTCCTGACTTTC.

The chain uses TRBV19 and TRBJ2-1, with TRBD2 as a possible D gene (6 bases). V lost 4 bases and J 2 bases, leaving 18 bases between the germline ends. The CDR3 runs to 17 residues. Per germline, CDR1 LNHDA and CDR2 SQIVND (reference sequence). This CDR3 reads CASSTFGAGSTYNEQFF. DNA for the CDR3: TGTGCCAGTAGTACCTTCGGGGCGGGAAGCACCTACAATGAGCAGTTCTTC. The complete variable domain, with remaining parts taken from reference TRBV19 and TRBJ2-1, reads DGGITQSPKYLFRKEGQNVTLSCEQNLNHDAMYWYRQDPGQGLRLIYYSQIVNDFQKGDIAEGYSVSREKKESFPLTVTSAQKNPTAFYLCASSTFGAGSTYNEQFFGPGTRLTVL.

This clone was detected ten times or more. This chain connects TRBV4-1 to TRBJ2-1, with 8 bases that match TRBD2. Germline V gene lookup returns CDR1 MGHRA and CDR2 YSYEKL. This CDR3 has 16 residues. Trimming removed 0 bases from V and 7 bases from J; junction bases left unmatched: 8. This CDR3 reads CASSQDWSGGENEQFF. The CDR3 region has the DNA TGCGCCAGCAGCCAAGATTGGTCGGGAGGGGAGAATGAGCAGTTCTTC.

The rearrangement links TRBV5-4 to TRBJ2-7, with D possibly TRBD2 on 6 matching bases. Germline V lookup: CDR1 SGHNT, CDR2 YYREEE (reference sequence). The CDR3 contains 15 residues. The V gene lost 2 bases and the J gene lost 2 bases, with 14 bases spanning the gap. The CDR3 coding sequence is TGTGCCAGCAGCTTACCTAGCGTTCCAGCCTACGAGCAGTACTTC. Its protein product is CASSLPSVPAYEQYF.

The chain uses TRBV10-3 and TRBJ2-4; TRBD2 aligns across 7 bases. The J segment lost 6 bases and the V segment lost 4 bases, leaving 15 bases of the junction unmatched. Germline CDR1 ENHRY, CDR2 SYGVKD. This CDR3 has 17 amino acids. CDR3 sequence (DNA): TGTGCCATCAGTGCGACTAGCTCAGAGGAAGGAGTAAACATTCAGTACTTC. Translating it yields CAISATSSEEGVNIQYF.

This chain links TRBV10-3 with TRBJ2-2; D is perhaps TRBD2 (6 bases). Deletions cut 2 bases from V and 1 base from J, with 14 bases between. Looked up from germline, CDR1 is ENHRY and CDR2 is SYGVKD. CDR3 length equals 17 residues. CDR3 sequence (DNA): TGTGCCATCAGTGAGAGGCGGCGGGATGGGAACACCGGGGAGCTGTTTTTT. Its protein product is CAISERRRDGNTGELFF.

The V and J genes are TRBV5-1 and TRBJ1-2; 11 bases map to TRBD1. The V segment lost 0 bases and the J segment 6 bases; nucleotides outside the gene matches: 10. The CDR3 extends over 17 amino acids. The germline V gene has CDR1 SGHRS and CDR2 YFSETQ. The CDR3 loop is CASSLGGTGGRRDGYTF. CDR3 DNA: TGCGCCAGCAGCTTGGGAGGGACAGGGGGAAGAAGGGATGGCTACACCTTC.

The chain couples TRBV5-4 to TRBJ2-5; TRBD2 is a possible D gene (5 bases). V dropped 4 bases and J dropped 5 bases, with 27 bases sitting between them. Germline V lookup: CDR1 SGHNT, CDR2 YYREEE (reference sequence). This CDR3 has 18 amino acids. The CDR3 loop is CASSLIPGLGLLGETQYF. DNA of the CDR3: TGTGCCAGCAGCCTAATCCCTGGTCTTGGACTCCTCGGGGAGACCCAGTACTTC. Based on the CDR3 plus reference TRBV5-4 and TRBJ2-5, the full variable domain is ETGVTQSPTHLIKTRGQQVTLRCSSQSGHNTVSWYQQALGQGPQFIFQYYREEENGRGNFPPRFSGLQFPNYSSELNVNALELDDSALYLCASSLIPGLGLLGETQYFGPGTRLLVL.

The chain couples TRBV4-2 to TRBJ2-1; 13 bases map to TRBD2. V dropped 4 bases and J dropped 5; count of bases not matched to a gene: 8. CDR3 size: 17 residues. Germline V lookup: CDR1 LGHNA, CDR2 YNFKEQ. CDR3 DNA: TGTGCCAGCAGCCGAGATGGACTAGCGGGAGACGACAATGAGCAGTTCTTC. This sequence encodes CASSRDGLAGDDNEQFF.

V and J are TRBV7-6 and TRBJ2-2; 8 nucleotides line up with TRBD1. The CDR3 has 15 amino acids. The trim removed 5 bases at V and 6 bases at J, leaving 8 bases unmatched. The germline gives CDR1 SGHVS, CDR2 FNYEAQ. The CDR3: CASSGKTGVSGELFF. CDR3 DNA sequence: TGTGCCAGCAGCGGAAAGACAGGGGTATCCGGGGAGCTGTTTTTT.

The CDR3 region is CASSVQGDQPQHF. The DNA for the CDR3 is TGTGCCAGCAGTGTACAGGGGGATCAGCCCCAGCATTTT. The chain uses TRBV2 and TRBJ1-5; TRBD1 matches 8 bases. V trimming: 4 bases; J trimming: 5 bases; junction bases outside the gene matches: 1. Germline V CDR1 and CDR2: SNHLY, FYNNEI. This CDR3 region has 13 residues.

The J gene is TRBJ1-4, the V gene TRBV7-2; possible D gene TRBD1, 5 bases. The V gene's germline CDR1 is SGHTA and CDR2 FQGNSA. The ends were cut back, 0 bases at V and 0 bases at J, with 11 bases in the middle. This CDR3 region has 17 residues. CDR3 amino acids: CASSLAGAVTTNEKLFF. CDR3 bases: TGTGCCAGCAGCTTAGCAGGGGCCGTAACAACTAATGAAAAACTGTTTTTT.

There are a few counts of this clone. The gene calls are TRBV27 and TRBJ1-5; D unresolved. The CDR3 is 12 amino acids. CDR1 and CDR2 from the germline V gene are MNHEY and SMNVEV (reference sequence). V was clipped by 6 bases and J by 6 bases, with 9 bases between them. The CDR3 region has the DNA TGTGCCAGCAGGGAAAGAGGTCAGCCCCAGCATTTT. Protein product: CASRERGQPQHF.

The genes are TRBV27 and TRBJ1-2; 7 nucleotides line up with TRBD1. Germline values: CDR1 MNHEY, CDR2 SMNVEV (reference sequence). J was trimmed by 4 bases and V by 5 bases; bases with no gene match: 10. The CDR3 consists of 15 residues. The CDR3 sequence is CASSPQGFGSYGYTF. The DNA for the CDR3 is TGTGCCAGCAGTCCACAGGGGTTTGGAAGCTATGGCTACACCTTC.

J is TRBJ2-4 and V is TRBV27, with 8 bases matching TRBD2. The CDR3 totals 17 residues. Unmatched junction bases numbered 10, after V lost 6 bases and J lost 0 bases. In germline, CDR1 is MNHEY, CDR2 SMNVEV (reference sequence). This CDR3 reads CASSEGLDLLAKNIQYF. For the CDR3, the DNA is TGTGCCAGCAGCGAGGGACTAGATTTACTAGCCAAAAACATTCAGTACTTC.

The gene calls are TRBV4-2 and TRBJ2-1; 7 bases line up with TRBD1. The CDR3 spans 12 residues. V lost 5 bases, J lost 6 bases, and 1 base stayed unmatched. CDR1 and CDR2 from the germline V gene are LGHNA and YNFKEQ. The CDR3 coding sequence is TGTGCCAGCAGCGACAGGGTCAATGAGCAGTTCTTC. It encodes CASSDRVNEQFF.

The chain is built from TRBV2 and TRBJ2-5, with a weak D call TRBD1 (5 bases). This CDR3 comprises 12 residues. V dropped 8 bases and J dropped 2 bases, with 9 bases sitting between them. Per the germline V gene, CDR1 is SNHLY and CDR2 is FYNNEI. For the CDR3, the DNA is TGTGCCAGCGGGGCTGGACAAGAGACCCAGTACTTC. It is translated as CASGAGQETQYF. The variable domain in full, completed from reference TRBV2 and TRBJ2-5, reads EPEVTQTPSHQVTQMGQEVILRCVPISNHLYFYWYRQILGQKVEFLVSFYNNEISEKSEIFDDQFSVERPDGSNFTLKIRSTKLEDSAMYFCASGAGQETQYFGPGTRLLVL.

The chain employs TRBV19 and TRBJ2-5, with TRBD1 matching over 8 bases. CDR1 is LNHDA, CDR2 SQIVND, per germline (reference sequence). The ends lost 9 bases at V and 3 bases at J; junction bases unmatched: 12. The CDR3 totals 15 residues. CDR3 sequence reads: CASLFTGTGKETQYF. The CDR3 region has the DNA TGTGCCAGCCTATTTACCGGGACAGGAAAAGAGACCCAGTACTTC.

The CDR3 protein is CASSPRQTESEKLFF. CDR3 coding DNA: TGTGCCAGCTCACCAAGACAGACCGAAAGTGAAAAACTGTTTTTT. The rearrangement uses TRBV18 and TRBJ1-4, with D possibly TRBD1 on 5 matching bases. The CDR3 consists of 15 residues. CDR1 and CDR2 from the germline V gene are KGHSH and LQKENI. V lost 2 bases and J lost 7, with 14 bases in between. Full variable domain (missing parts from reference TRBV18 and TRBJ1-4): NAGVMQNPRHLVRRRGQEARLRCSPMKGHSHVYWYRQLPEEGLKFMVYLQKENIIDESGMPKERFSAEFPKEGPSILRIQQVVRGDSAAYFCASSPRQTESEKLFFGSGTQLSVL.

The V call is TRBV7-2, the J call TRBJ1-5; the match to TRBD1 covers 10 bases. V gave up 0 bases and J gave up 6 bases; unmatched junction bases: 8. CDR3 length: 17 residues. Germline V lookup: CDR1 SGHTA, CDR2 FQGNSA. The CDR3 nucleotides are TGTGCCAGCAGCTTAGCGTATAGTGACAGGGGGCCTCAGCCCCAGCATTTT. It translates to CASSLAYSDRGPQPQHF.

The CDR3, as DNA: TGTGCCAGCAGTGGCCAAGCAGGGAATTCCTACGAGCAGTACTTC. Protein product: CASSGQAGNSYEQYF. The J gene is TRBJ2-7, the V gene TRBV6-1; D perhaps matches TRBD1 (5 bases). CDR1 and CDR2 (germline): MNHNS, SASEGT. There are 15 residues in the CDR3. Trimming removed 4 bases at V and 1 base at J, with 14 bases between.

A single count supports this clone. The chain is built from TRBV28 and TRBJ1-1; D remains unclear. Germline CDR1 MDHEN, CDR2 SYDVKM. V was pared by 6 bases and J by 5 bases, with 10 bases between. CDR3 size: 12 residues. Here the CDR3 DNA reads TGTGCCAGCAGACCTAAACTAACTGAAGCTTTCTTT. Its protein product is CASRPKLTEAFF.

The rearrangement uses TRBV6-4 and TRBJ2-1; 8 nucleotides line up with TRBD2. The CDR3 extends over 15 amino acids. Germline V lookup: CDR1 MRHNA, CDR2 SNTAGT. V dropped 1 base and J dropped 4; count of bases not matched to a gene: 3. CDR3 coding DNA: TGTGCCAGCAGTGACTTTGCGGGGGGATACAATGAGCAGTTCTTC. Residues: CASSDFAGGYNEQFF.

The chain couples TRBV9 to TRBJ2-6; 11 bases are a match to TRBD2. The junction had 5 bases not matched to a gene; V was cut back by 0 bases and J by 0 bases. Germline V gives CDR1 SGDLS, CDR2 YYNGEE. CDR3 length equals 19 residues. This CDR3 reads CASSVGLAGGHSGANVLTF. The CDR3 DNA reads TGTGCCAGCAGCGTAGGTCTAGCGGGAGGCCACTCTGGGGCCAACGTCCTGACTTTC.

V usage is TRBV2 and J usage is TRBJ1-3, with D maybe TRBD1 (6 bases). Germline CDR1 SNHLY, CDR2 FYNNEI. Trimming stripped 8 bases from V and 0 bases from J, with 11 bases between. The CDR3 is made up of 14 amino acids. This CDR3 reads CASRDTRSGNTIYF. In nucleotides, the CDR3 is TGTGCCAGCCGGGACACCCGCTCTGGAAACACCATATATTTT. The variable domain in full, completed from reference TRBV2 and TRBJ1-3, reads EPEVTQTPSHQVTQMGQEVILRCVPISNHLYFYWYRQILGQKVEFLVSFYNNEISEKSEIFDDQFSVERPDGSNFTLKIRSTKLEDSAMYFCASRDTRSGNTIYFGEGSWLTVV.